This T cell receptor (beta chain) appears in the sequencing data of a study of OX40 agonist ivuxolimab in advanced cancers. CDR1 is MNHNY and CDR2 is SVGAGI in the germline V gene (reference sequence). Trimming took 5 bases from V and 2 from J, leaving 12 bases between them. The length of the CDR3 is 14 residues. Clones were read by immunoSEQ multiplex PCR, and TCRdb kept only the in-frame ones, dropping some. The sample carries over 85,000 clones, roughly nine tenths recorded once. This chain connects TRBV6-6 to TRBJ1-2; perhaps TRBD1 as D (6 bases). The source of this sequence is an adult with an advanced solid tumor such as melanoma, head and neck, liver or kidney cancer. The source material was CD4+ or CD8+ T cells sorted from blood, sampled in a trial of the OX40 agonist ivuxolimab. The CDR3 loop reads CASSRDTQNYGYTF. For the CDR3, the DNA is TGTGCCAGCAGTAGGGACACACAAAACTATGGCTACACCTTC.